Listed below are T cell receptor beta chains from one sample, sequenced in a study of T cell repertoires in cytomegalovirus infection. TCRdb analysed the reads with MiXCR anew, one entry per CDR3 protein. The sample comprises around 530,000 distinct CDR3 sequences, approximately 17% of which are singletons, and 20% to 30% rests with the top ten. Source material: CD8+ T cells from PBMCs. Every receptor here comes from a human donor in good health (CMV status not recorded). Some clones in this sample may be carry-over from other donors' samples. Both conserved end residues are part of each CDR3. The D gene is left open where the match is weak. Expanded clones are given a class, and other clones once, few, many or no size at all.

J | D | size | V | DNA | CDR3
TRBJ2-1 | . | many | TRBV7-2 | TGTGCCAGCAGCTCGACTAGTTCTCACAATGAGCAGTTCTTC | CASSSTSSHNEQFF
TRBJ1-1 | TRBD1 | many | TRBV7-9 | TGTGCCAGCAGCGCGCGGGACAGGGTTCACACTGAAGCTTTCTTT | CASSARDRVHTEAFF
TRBJ2-7 | TRBD2 | few | TRBV6-1 | TGTGCCAGCAGGCTACTAGCGGGAGGTGCCTACGAGCAGTACTTC | CASRLLAGGAYEQYF
TRBJ1-2 | . | many | TRBV11-1 | TGTGCCAGCAGCCAACGGGACGGATCTTATAACTATGGCTACACCTTC | CASSQRDGSYNYGYTF
TRBJ1-5 | . | many | TRBV11-2 | TGTGCCAGCAGCTTAGAGGCCAATCAGCCCCAGCATTTT | CASSLEANQPQHF
TRBJ1-2 | . | . | TRBV9 | TGTGCCAGCGCTTCAGGGGCGACTAACTATGGCTACACCTTC | CASASGATNYGYTF
TRBJ1-2 | . | . | TRBV6-6 | TGTACCAGCAGCCATGAAGCTAACTATGGCTACACCTTC | CTSSHEANYGYTF
TRBJ2-5 | TRBD2 | many | TRBV12-5 | TGTGCTAGTGGCACCCGAGGGGCGGGGGGCCAAGAGACCCAGTACTTC | CASGTRGAGGQETQYF
TRBJ2-3 | . | . | TRBV7-3 | TGTGCCAGCAGCCCACCGAGGGGGTCTAGCACAGATACGCAGTATTTT | CASSPPRGSSTDTQYF
TRBJ2-7 | TRBD2 | . | TRBV11-2 | TGTGCCAGCAGCTCAGCGGGAGGGCCGGGTGAGCAGTACTTC | CASSSAGGPGEQYF
TRBJ1-2 | . | . | TRBV29-1 | TGCAGCGCCCTTGGAGTCCTCCCCTATGGCTACACCTTC | CSALGVLPYGYTF
TRBJ2-5 | TRBD2 | many | TRBV12-3/TRBV12-4 | TGTGCCAGCAGACCCACCGGACTAGCTCGGGAGACCCAGTACTTC | CASRPTGLARETQYF
TRBJ2-1 | TRBD2 | . | TRBV23-1 | TGCGCCAGCGGCCGGGACTACCCCCTCACGACATACAATGAGCAGTTCTTC | CASGRDYPLTTYNEQFF
TRBJ2-7 | . | . | TRBV3-1 | TGTGCCAGCAGCCAAGGGACAACTGCAGCTTACGAGCAGTACTTC | CASSQGTTAAYEQYF
TRBJ2-1 | . | . | TRBV4-1 | TGCGCCAGCAGCCAAGAGGAGGTCGGGGTCGGGGGAATCAATGAGCAGTTCTTC | CASSQEEVGVGGINEQFF
TRBJ2-3 | TRBD2 | many | TRBV4-1 | TGCGCCAGCAGCCAAGGGGGGGGTACTCTCGATACGCAGTATTTT | CASSQGGGTLDTQYF
TRBJ2-5 | . | . | TRBV6-1 | TGTGCCAGCAGGGAAGAGGTGGGGGGAGAGACCCAGTACTTC | CASREEVGGETQYF
TRBJ2-3 | TRBD2 | many | TRBV6-6 | TGTGCCAGCAGTCCCACTAGCGGGACTTCAGATACGCAGTATTTT | CASSPTSGTSDTQYF
TRBJ2-1 | TRBD2 | . | TRBV5-4 | TGTGCCACCCATACTAGCGGGGTTTACAATGAGCAGATCTTC | CATHTSGVYNEQIF
TRBJ1-1 | . | many | TRBV2 | TGTGCCAGCAGTGATTTGTTGGGAGCGCGGTTTATGAGACTGAACACTGAAGCTTTCTTT | CASSDLLGARFMRLNTEAFF
TRBJ1-1 | . | . | TRBV28 | TGTGCCAGCAGTTTCATACAGAACACTGAAGCTTTCTTT | CASSFIQNTEAFF
TRBJ2-3 | . | few | TRBV6-6 | TGTGCCAGCAGCCTTACCGCCGGGGGCACGCGCCCCACAGATACGCAGTATTTT | CASSLTAGGTRPTDTQYF
TRBJ2-7 | TRBD1 | many | TRBV15 | TGTGCCACCAGCAGGGGGACAGGGAACCGGGAGAGATACGAGCAGTACTTC | CATSRGTGNRERYEQYF
TRBJ2-7 | TRBD2 | many | TRBV7-6 | TGTGCCAGCAGCGGTCCGGGACTAGCGGGGGGTTACTCCGAGCAGTACTTC | CASSGPGLAGGYSEQYF
TRBJ2-1 | . | many | TRBV28 | TGTGCCAGCAGTCCCGGGGGGCGATTAGACGATGAGCAGTTCTTC | CASSPGGRLDDEQFF
TRBJ2-1 | . | . | TRBV28 | TGTGCCAGCAGTTTATCCAATGAGCAGTTATTC | CASSLSNEQLF
TRBJ2-3 | . | . | TRBV27 | TGTGCCAGCAGTGGGGGGAATACGCAGTATTTT | CASSGGNTQYF
TRBJ2-7 | TRBD2 | . | TRBV4-2 | TGTGCCAGCAGCCAAGTAAAAGGGCGGGAGGGCGTGCACGAGCAGTACTTC | CASSQVKGREGVHEQYF
TRBJ2-5 | . | many | TRBV6-6 | TGTGCCAGCGGATTGAAGGGGGGGTCTTTGGAGACCCAGTACTTC | CASGLKGGSLETQYF